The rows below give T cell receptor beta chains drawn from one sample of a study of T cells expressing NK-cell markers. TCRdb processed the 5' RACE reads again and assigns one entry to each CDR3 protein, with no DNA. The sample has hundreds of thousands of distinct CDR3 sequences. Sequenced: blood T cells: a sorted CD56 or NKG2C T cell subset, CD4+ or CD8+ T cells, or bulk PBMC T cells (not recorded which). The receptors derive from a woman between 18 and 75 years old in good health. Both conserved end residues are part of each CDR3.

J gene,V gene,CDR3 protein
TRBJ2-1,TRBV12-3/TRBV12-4,CASSLGLAGTYNEQFF
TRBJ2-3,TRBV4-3,CASSPRNQGGGDTQYF
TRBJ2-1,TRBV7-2,CASSPNHSDSYNEQFF
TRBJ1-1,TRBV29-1,CSVRLNTEAFF
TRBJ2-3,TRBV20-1,CSASGITDTQYF
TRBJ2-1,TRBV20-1,CSACSSGRYNEQFF
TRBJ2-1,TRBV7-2,CASSLTPGAYNEQFF
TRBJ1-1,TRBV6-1,CASSQGQGRNTEAFF
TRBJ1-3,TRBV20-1,CSALSGGRGNTIYF
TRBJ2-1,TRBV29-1,CSVASGKSYNEQFF
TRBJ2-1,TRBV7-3,CASSLSAANNEQFF
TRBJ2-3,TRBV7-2,CASSNRRDTQYF
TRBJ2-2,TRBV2,CASSVGITNTGELFF
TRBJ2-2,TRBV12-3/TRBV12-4,CASSPGGRNTGELFF
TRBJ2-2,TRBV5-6,CASSSLRDRSWETGELFF
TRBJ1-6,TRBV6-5,CASSYNRSPLHF
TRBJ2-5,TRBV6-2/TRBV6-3,CASSYAPPGLAGVWVQETQYF
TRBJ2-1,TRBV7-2,CASSFSRGDEQFF
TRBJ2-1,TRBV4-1,CASSNLAGRNNEQFF
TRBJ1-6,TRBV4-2,CASSQGVDSPLHF
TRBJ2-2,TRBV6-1,CASRRPGQSTGELFF
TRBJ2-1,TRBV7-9,CASSTGWDRGKNNEQFF
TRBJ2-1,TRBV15,CATSRDGLVGGTFF
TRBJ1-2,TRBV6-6,CASRAGMGYGYTF
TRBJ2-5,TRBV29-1,CSVTPPGWGETQYF
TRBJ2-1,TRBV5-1,CASSQGTTNEQFF
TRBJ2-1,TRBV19,CASRGPGGQFF
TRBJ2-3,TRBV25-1,CASSERGAGDTQYF
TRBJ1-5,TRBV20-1,CSAPPGTTNQPQHF
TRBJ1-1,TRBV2,CASSNGGSGTEAFF
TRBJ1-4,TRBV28,CASSLRLGLNEKLFF
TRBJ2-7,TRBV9,CASSVTGYYIAYEQYF
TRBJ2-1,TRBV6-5,CASSAQNNEQFF
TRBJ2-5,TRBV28,CASSWGKGVGETQYF
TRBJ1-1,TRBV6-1,CASSPDLWNTEAFF
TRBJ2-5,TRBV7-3,CASSLNSRGETQYF
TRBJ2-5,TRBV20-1,CSANAPRGVQETQYF
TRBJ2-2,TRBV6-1,CASSRPSGTGNTGELFF
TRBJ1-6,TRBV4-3,CASSPYRGSNSPLHF
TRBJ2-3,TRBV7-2,CASSSPPKGDTQYF
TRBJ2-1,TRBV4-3,CASSQDLAGRKFF
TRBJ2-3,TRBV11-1,CASSSDLAADTQYF
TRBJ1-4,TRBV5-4,CASSSGVGEKLFF
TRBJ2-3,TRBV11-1,CASSTGQRGRGWTDTQYF
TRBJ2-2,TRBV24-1,CATSDPTGANTGELFF
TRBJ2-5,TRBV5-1,CASRKRTGERGTQYF
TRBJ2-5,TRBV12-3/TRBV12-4,CASGGGPLVTQYF
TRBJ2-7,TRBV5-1,CASSLSPTSGKYEQYF
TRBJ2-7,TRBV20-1,CSARRQGEQYF
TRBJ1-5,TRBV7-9,CAFEQSYRGHQPQHF
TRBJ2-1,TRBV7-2,CASSLAGVNFYNEQFF
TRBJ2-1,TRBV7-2,CASSIHGAPSSYNEQFF
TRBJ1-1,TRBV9,CASSVTNTEAFF
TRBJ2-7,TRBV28,CASRVREGPYEQYF